This T cell receptor (beta chain) was observed in a study of cytomegalovirus exposure and HLA in healthy donors. Broader study findings: What a later analysis showed was that several of the most significant clusters appeared linked to common viral pathogens. A few chains linked to CMV were shown in vitro to be specific for CMV antigens.

This clone was seen only once. Antigen specificity is unknown. The donors, nominally healthy at sampling, likely had unrecorded immune exposures. PCR used 60 Vbeta primers and 13 Jbeta primers. Generated by immunoSEQ multiplex PCR, the TCRdb table keeps only in-frame clones and is missing some. The table includes some 150,000 clones, 75% to 85% detected once. Germline CDR1 SGHRS, CDR2 YFSETQ. The CDR3 sequence is 16 residues long. V lost 4 bases to trimming and J lost 0 bases; unmatched junction nucleotides: 5. Sequenced input: PBMCs. The chain combines TRBV5-1 with TRBJ2-3; the match to TRBD2 covers 10 bases. The source of this sequence is a woman aged 45-59 years in good health and CMV-seronegative. DNA for the CDR3: TGCGCCAGCAGCCCAAGGACTAGCGGAAGCACAGATACGCAGTATTTT. It yields the protein CASSPRTSGSTDTQYF.